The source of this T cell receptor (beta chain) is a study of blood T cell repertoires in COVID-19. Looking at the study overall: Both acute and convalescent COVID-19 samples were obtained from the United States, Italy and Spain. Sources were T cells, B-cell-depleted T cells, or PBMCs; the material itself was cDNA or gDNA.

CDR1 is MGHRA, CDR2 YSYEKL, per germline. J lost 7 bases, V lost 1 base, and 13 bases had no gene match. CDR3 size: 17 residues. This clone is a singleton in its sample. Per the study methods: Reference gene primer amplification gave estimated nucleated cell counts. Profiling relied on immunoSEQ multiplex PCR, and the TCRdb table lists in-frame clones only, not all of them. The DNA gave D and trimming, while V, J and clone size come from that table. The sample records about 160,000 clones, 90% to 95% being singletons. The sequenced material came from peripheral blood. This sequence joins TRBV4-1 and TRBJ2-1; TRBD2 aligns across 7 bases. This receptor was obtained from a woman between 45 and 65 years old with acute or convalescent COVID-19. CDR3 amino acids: CASSQAWAGALGNEQFF. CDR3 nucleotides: TGCGCCAGCAGCCAAGCTTGGGCGGGAGCCCTAGGGAATGAGCAGTTCTTC.